These 22 T cell receptor beta chains originate from one sample sequenced in a study of T-cell memory formation after mild COVID-19. TCRdb recomputed calls from the 5' RACE reads with MiXCR, one row per CDR3 protein. The data hold under 300,000 distinct CDR3 sequences, with 8% to 9% observed a single time. Sequencing input: PBMCs or a T cell subset sorted from them (not recorded which). Receptors originate from a man aged 18 to 35 who had mild COVID-19 (a few samples of this study predate the infection). Cell type and time point are not known.

The chain has TRBV24-1 and TRBJ2-5; 12 positions agree with TRBD1. Trimming took 5 bases from V and 4 from J; bases not matched to a gene: 4. Per the germline V gene, CDR1 is KGHDR and CDR2 is SFDVKD. The CDR3 runs 15 residues. Here the CDR3 DNA reads TGTGCCACCAGTGCCCGGGACAGGGGGCGAGAGACCCAGTACTTC. Protein: CATSARDRGRETQYF.

The V gene is TRBV6-8, the J gene TRBJ2-3, with TRBD2 as a possible D gene (6 bases). The germline CDR1 and CDR2 sequences are MNHGY and SAAAGT. The CDR3 runs 15 residues. The V end lost 8 bases, the J end lost 1 base, and 16 bases lay between the germline ends. The CDR3, as DNA: TGTGCCAGCGGGAAGACTAGGGCGCGCACAGATACGCAGTATTTT. Protein: CASGKTRARTDTQYF.

This clonotype was seen a handful of times. V usage is TRBV4-1 and J usage is TRBJ1-6; TRBD1 matches at 7 bases. Per the germline V gene, CDR1 is MGHRA and CDR2 is YSYEKL. This CDR3 region has 17 residues. J gave up 8 bases and V 4 bases, and 14 bases lay outside the gene matches. The CDR3 region has the DNA TGCGCCAGCAGCCTCCTGCCCCTGAGGGACAGCTATTCACCCCTCCACTTT. Protein: CASSLLPLRDSYSPLHF.

This clonotype was seen a few times. CDR3 region: CASSYELAGGRRETQYF. CDR3 DNA: TGTGCCAGCAGTTACGAGCTGGCAGGTGGGAGGAGGGAGACCCAGTACTTC. J is TRBJ2-5 and V is TRBV6-2 or TRBV6-3; TRBD2 might be the D (6 bases). Trimming pared 2 bases from V and 5 bases from J, leaving 21 bases between. The CDR3 spans 17 residues. Germline V gives CDR1 MNHEY, CDR2 SVGEGT.

This clonotype has only a few counts. This chain joins TRBV3-1 and TRBJ2-3; maybe TRBD1 (6 bases). Trimming pared 6 bases from V and 0 bases from J, leaving 16 bases between. CDR1 LGHDT and CDR2 YNNKEL come from the germline V gene (reference sequence). The CDR3 is 16 amino acids. The CDR3 region is CASRSRTDTSTDTQYF. CDR3 bases: TGTGCCAGCAGGTCGCGGACAGACACTAGCACAGATACGCAGTATTTT.

This clonotype was seen ten or more times. V usage is TRBV5-1 and J usage is TRBJ2-2; TRBD2 aligns across 8 bases. This CDR3 is built from 15 residues. Germline V gene lookup returns CDR1 SGHRS and CDR2 YFSETQ. V was pared by 4 bases and J by 4 bases, with 6 bases of the junction left unmatched. CDR3 amino acids: CASSPGTSGTGELFF. CDR3 DNA sequence: TGCGCCAGCAGCCCTGGGACTAGTGGCACCGGGGAGCTGTTTTTT.

The chain carries TRBV23-1 and TRBJ2-3; the D call may be TRBD1 or TRBD2 (5 bases each). TRBV23-1 is given ORF status, its function remaining uncertain. Between the trimmed V and J ends, which lost 6 bases and 6 bases, there was a span of 19 bases. The CDR3 consists of 15 residues. The CDR3: CASSPGAPPIDTQYF. CDR3 bases: TGCGCCAGCAGCCCCGGGGCCCCCCCGATCGATACGCAGTATTTT.

The CDR3 spells CASSQAVGGLGAFF. CDR3 nucleotide sequence: TGTGCCAGCAGCCAAGCGGTGGGGGGCCTAGGGGCTTTCTTT. The genes are TRBV4-2 and TRBJ1-1, with D perhaps matching TRBD1 (6 bases). CDR1 and CDR2 (germline): LGHNA, YNFKEQ. V gave up 1 base and J gave up 11 bases, with 17 bases separating them. The CDR3 contains 14 residues.

In this sample, this clonotype turned up a few times. V gene TRBV20-1 combines with J gene TRBJ2-7; D not resolved. Trimming left V 6 bases short and J 9 bases short, with 12 bases between. Germline lookup yields CDR1 DFQATT and CDR2 SNEGSKA (reference sequence). CDR3 length: 10 amino acids. CDR3 residues: CSAEKAGQYV. The CDR3 DNA sequence: TGCAGTGCGGAGAAGGCAGGGCAGTACGTC.

This clonotype has a count of ten or more. J is TRBJ2-3 and V is TRBV24-1, with a possible D match to TRBD2 (7 bases). The CDR3 covers 14 residues. Germline assignment: CDR1 KGHDR and CDR2 SFDVKD. V was clipped by 4 bases and J by 5 bases, with 12 bases between them. CDR3 residues: CATSDGGPGDTQYF. The CDR3 bases are TGTGCCACCAGTGACGGGGGGCCGGGAGATACGCAGTATTTT.

This clonotype was seen at least ten times. The rearrangement joins TRBV5-1 to TRBJ1-2; weak D call: TRBD1 (5 bases). Germline values: CDR1 SGHRS, CDR2 YFSETQ. With 0 bases removed from V and 3 bases from J, the gap between germline ends came to 9 bases. CDR3 length: 14 residues. The CDR3 DNA follows: TGCGCCAGCAGCTTGGGAGGGGTGGACTATGGCTACACCTTC. Protein product: CASSLGGVDYGYTF.

This rearrangement joins TRBV7-2 to TRBJ1-2; no definite D call. Trimming stripped 5 bases from V and 1 base from J, with 17 bases between. This CDR3 region has 16 residues. Per the germline V gene, CDR1 is SGHTA and CDR2 is FQGNSA. CDR3 nucleotides: TGTGCCAGCAGCCCAATAGGGAATCTAGATAACTATGGCTACACCTTC. Its protein is CASSPIGNLDNYGYTF.

The table lists this clonotype with a few counts. The chain joins TRBV28 to TRBJ1-1, with 8 bases identical to TRBD1. The length of the CDR3 is 14 residues. After removal of 7 bases from V and 1 base from J, the junction contained 5 bases not matched to a gene. The germline gives CDR1 MDHEN, CDR2 SYDVKM. Here the CDR3 DNA reads TGTGCCAGCACCCAGACAGGGGCGAACACTGAAGCTTTCTTT. Translation: CASTQTGANTEAFF. Looking up the rest from reference TRBV28 and TRBJ1-1 gives the full variable domain: DVKVTQSSRYLVKRTGEKVFLECVQDMDHENMFWYRQDPGLGLRLIYFSYDVKMKEKGDIPEGYSVSREKKERFSLILESASTNQTSMYLCASTQTGANTEAFFGQGTRLTVV.

This clonotype was picked up a small number of times. The V call is TRBV5-1, the J call TRBJ1-2, with unresolved D. The ends were cut back, 3 bases at V and 7 bases at J, with 19 bases in the middle. Looked up from germline, CDR1 is SGHRS and CDR2 is YFSETQ. This CDR3 comprises 15 residues. The CDR3 here is CASSSRAADRGGYTF. The CDR3 DNA sequence: TGCGCCAGCAGCTCGAGGGCGGCAGACCGTGGTGGCTACACCTTC. Filled out from reference TRBV5-1 and TRBJ1-2, the complete variable domain reads KAGVTQTPRYLIKTRGQQVTLSCSPISGHRSVSWYQQTPGQGLQFLFEYFSETQRNKGNFPGRFSGRQFSNSRSEMNVSTLELGDSALYLCASSSRAADRGGYTFGSGTRLTVV.

The table lists this clonotype with many counts. The V gene is TRBV6-6, the J gene TRBJ2-3; D may match TRBD1 or TRBD2 (5 bases each). Trimming shortened V by 2 bases and J by 6 bases, and 12 bases separated the two germline ends. This CDR3 has 14 residues. The germline V gene has CDR1 MNHNY and CDR2 SVGAGI (reference sequence). DNA of the CDR3: TGTGCCAGCAGTTACACGGGACCCCAGGATACGCAGTATTTT. As protein: CASSYTGPQDTQYF.

This clonotype was recorded at least ten times. J is TRBJ2-4 and V is TRBV7-2; 12 bases agree with TRBD2. The CDR3 contains 16 residues. V shed 5 bases, J shed 2 bases, and the junction held 4 bases outside the gene matches. Germline V CDR1 and CDR2: SGHTA, FQGNSA. In DNA, the CDR3 is TGTGCCAGCAGCCTGACTAGCGGGGGCTCCAAAAACATTCAGTACTTC. It yields the protein CASSLTSGGSKNIQYF.

This clonotype was seen more than once but under ten times. V and J are TRBV4-2 and TRBJ2-5, with D uncertain. In germline, CDR1 is LGHNA, CDR2 YNFKEQ. V was trimmed by 0 bases and J by 4 bases, leaving 12 bases between them. CDR3 size: 15 residues. The CDR3 DNA reads as TGTGCCAGCAGCCAAGAGGTTGCCTGGGTAGAGACCCAGTACTTC. Translation gives CASSQEVAWVETQYF.

This chain links TRBV6-2 or TRBV6-3 with TRBJ2-3; maybe TRBD2 (5 bases). Between the trimmed V and J ends, which lost 6 bases and 4 bases, there was a span of 23 bases. Germline CDR1 reads MNHEY; CDR2 reads SVGEGT. The CDR3 loop spans 17 amino acids. This CDR3 is CASRMGWAGKLADTQYF. CDR3 DNA: TGTGCCAGCAGGATGGGATGGGCCGGGAAATTGGCAGATACGCAGTATTTT.

This chain joins TRBV14 and TRBJ2-1, with a possible D match to TRBD1 (6 bases). Trimming left V 9 bases short and J 0 bases short, with 15 bases between. The CDR3 totals 15 residues. Looked up from germline, CDR1 is SGHDN and CDR2 is FVKESK. The CDR3 sequence: CASTRTDSSYNEQFF. CDR3 coding DNA: TGTGCCAGTACCAGGACAGACAGCTCCTACAATGAGCAGTTCTTC.

This clonotype was recorded at least ten times. As DNA, the CDR3 is TGCGCCAGCAGGCAGGGCGAGGAGACCCAGTACTTC. As protein: CASRQGEETQYF. The chain is built from TRBV5-1 and TRBJ2-5; D possibly corresponds to TRBD1 (5 bases). Germline CDR1 and CDR2: SGHRS and YFSETQ. CDR3 size: 12 residues. V lost 5 bases to trimming and J lost 5 bases, with 10 bases between them.

As DNA, the CDR3 is TGTGCCAGCTCACCTTCGACAGACCTCGAAAAACTGTTTTTT. Amino acid sequence: CASSPSTDLEKLFF. The J gene is TRBJ1-4, the V gene TRBV18, with D possibly matching TRBD1 (5 bases). The germline V gene encodes CDR1 KGHSH and CDR2 LQKENI. With 3 bases removed from V and 8 bases from J, the gap between germline ends came to 13 bases. The CDR3 sequence is 14 residues long.

V is TRBV20-1 and J is TRBJ1-1; possible D gene TRBD1, 5 bases. The CDR3 loop spans 15 amino acids. CDR1 and CDR2 (germline): DFQATT, SNEGSKA (reference sequence). V gave up 0 bases and J gave up 0 bases, with 11 bases separating them. The CDR3: CSAREGPFMNTEAFF. CDR3 in DNA: TGCAGTGCTAGAGAGGGGCCTTTCATGAACACTGAAGCTTTCTTT.